This entry lists 18 T cell receptor beta chains sequenced from one sample in a study of blood T cell repertoires in COVID-19 (dated by TCRdb to the early 2020s). Receptor amplification or capture employed the immunoSEQ multiplex PCR assay. TCRdb retrieved this table from immuneACCESS and kept in-frame rearrangements only. Not all clones are present; in checked studies, unresolved V genes account for under half, and no reason is known for the remainder. The sample table lists a few hundred thousand clones, around 87% of them with a count of one. The top ten hold around 1.9% of the sample. The sample comprised peripheral blood. These TCRs come from an older woman with COVID-19, enrolled during active disease.

This clone was seen only a few times. The V and J genes are TRBV6-4 and TRBJ1-5; the match to TRBD1 covers 8 bases. J gave up 4 bases and V 6 bases, and 11 bases lay outside the gene matches. Per the germline V gene, CDR1 is MRHNA and CDR2 is SNTAGT. The CDR3 is 16 amino acids. The CDR3 sequence: CASRQHGQGGNQPQHF. The CDR3 DNA is TGTGCCAGCAGGCAACACGGACAGGGAGGGAATCAGCCCCAGCATTTT.

The rearrangement joins TRBV19 to TRBJ1-3; 11 nucleotides align to TRBD1. Per germline, CDR1 LNHDA and CDR2 SQIVND (reference sequence). The CDR3 contains 17 residues. Trimming took 3 bases from V and 2 from J; bases not matched to a gene: 6. The CDR3: CASSIRMGQGAGNTIYF. CDR3 bases: TGTGCCAGTAGTATCCGTATGGGACAGGGGGCTGGAAACACCATATATTTT.

This chain links TRBV7-3 with TRBJ1-1; D uncertain. CDR1 SGHTA and CDR2 FQGTGA come from the germline V gene. The CDR3 runs 13 residues. Trimming took off 4 bases at V and 4 bases at J, with 10 bases between the two ends. The CDR3 DNA is TGTGCCAGCAGCTCAACCCGGGGCACTGAAGCTTTCTTT. Amino acids: CASSSTRGTEAFF.

The chain is built from TRBV6-5 and TRBJ2-5; the match to TRBD2 covers 13 bases. The V segment lost 6 bases and the J segment 2 bases; nucleotides outside the gene matches: 3. CDR3 size: 15 residues. Germline V gives CDR1 MNHEY, CDR2 SVGAGI. CDR3 loop: CASSRTSGGQETQYF. In DNA, the CDR3 is TGTGCCAGCAGCCGGACTAGCGGGGGACAAGAGACCCAGTACTTC.

The chain uses TRBV19 and TRBJ1-4; 9 bases fit TRBD1. In germline, CDR1 is LNHDA, CDR2 SQIVND (reference sequence). V shed 5 bases, J shed 4 bases, and the junction held 11 bases outside the gene matches. The CDR3 extends over 17 amino acids. DNA for the CDR3: TGTGCCAGTAGTCCCGATTCGACAGGGGGTTTTAATGAAAAACTGTTTTTT. Its protein product is CASSPDSTGGFNEKLFF.

The chain employs TRBV6-2 or TRBV6-3 and TRBJ2-7, with a weak D call TRBD1 (6 bases). The CDR3 spans 14 residues. From germline, CDR1 is MNHEY and CDR2 SVGEGT. With 4 bases removed from V and 2 bases from J, the gap between germline ends came to 12 bases. The CDR3 sequence is CASSLQGWAYEQYF. The CDR3 coding sequence is TGTGCCAGCAGTTTACAGGGTTGGGCCTACGAGCAGTACTTC.

The sample holds one count of this clone. The chain is built from TRBV2 and TRBJ1-4; TRBD1 is a possible D gene (5 bases). V shed 4 bases and J shed 4 bases, with 13 bases lying between them. The CDR3 is 15 amino acids. Germline CDR1 and CDR2: SNHLY and FYNNEI. The CDR3: CASSGLQVVNEKLFF. DNA for the CDR3: TGTGCCAGCAGTGGTTTACAGGTTGTTAATGAAAAACTGTTTTTT.

The chain couples TRBV6-2 or TRBV6-3 to TRBJ2-5; TRBD1 matches 10 bases. This CDR3 comprises 15 residues. Germline CDR1 and CDR2: MNHEY and SVGEGT. The trim removed 2 bases at V and 4 bases at J, leaving 4 bases unmatched. The CDR3 DNA sequence: TGTGCCAGCAGTTACCGGACAGGGGGTGGAGAGACCCAGTACTTC. Its protein product is CASSYRTGGGETQYF.

The chain carries TRBV5-1 and TRBJ2-7; D gene unclear. This CDR3 is 16 amino acids long. CDR1 and CDR2 from the germline V gene are SGHRS and YFSETQ. The V end lost 0 bases, the J end lost 3 bases, and 16 bases lay between the germline ends. The CDR3 loop reads CASSLGHDLPYYEQYF. CDR3 DNA: TGCGCCAGCAGCTTGGGACACGACCTTCCATACTACGAGCAGTACTTC.

CDR3 sequence: CASSIRRTSADTQYF. The CDR3 DNA reads TGTGCCAGTAGTATTCGGAGGACTAGCGCAGATACGCAGTATTTT. The chain carries TRBV19 and TRBJ2-3, with 9 bases that match TRBD2. After removal of 3 bases from V and 4 bases from J, the junction contained 5 bases not matched to a gene. Germline V CDR1 and CDR2: LNHDA, SQIVND (reference sequence). The CDR3 extends over 15 amino acids.

This chain links TRBV7-3 with TRBJ1-1; D call uncertain. Germline V CDR1 and CDR2: SGHTA, FQGTGA. The CDR3 is 14 amino acids. V gave up 5 bases and J gave up 5 bases, with 15 bases separating them. CDR3 loop: CASSPGITGTEAFF. CDR3 DNA sequence: TGTGCCAGCAGCCCCGGGATTACTGGGACTGAAGCTTTCTTT.

The chain is built from TRBV30 and TRBJ1-1; 7 bases map to TRBD1. The junction had 8 bases not matched to a gene; V was cut back by 2 bases and J by 5 bases. Germline V gene lookup returns CDR1 GTSNPN and CDR2 SVGIG (reference sequence). The CDR3 spans 14 residues. CDR3 region: CAWSTTGLGTEAFF. CDR3 nucleotides: TGTGCCTGGAGTACGACAGGGCTAGGAACTGAAGCTTTCTTT.

Written as DNA, the CDR3 is TGTGCCAGTAGTCCCAACCCCGGCAGGGGGTCGTACTATGGCTACACCTTC. Translation: CASSPNPGRGSYYGYTF. V usage is TRBV19 and J usage is TRBJ1-2; 7 positions agree with TRBD1. The CDR3 totals 17 residues. Germline lookup yields CDR1 LNHDA and CDR2 SQIVND (reference sequence). The V segment lost 5 bases and the J segment 3 bases; nucleotides outside the gene matches: 15.

The CDR3 DNA reads as TGTGCCAGTAGGCTAGTAGAAAACACTGAAGCTTTCTTT. Protein product: CASRLVENTEAFF. The chain joins TRBV19 to TRBJ1-1, with unresolved D. V was cut by 6 bases and J by 2 bases, with 10 bases left in between. The CDR3 spans 13 residues. In germline, CDR1 is LNHDA, CDR2 SQIVND (reference sequence).

The gene calls are TRBV30 and TRBJ1-6; 9 bases map to TRBD1. Per the germline V gene, CDR1 is GTSNPN and CDR2 is SVGIG (reference sequence). V was pared by 8 bases and J by 7 bases, with 9 bases of the junction left unmatched. CDR3 size: 14 residues. As DNA, the CDR3 is TGTGCCCAAGGGACAGGGAAAGAAAATTCACCCCTCCACTTT. It codes for CAQGTGKENSPLHF.

This chain connects TRBV14 to TRBJ2-1; tentative D call: TRBD1 (6 bases). Trimming took 4 bases from V and 10 from J, leaving 20 bases between them. Looked up from germline, CDR1 is SGHDN and CDR2 is FVKESK. The CDR3 is made up of 15 amino acids. CDR3 nucleotide sequence: TGTGCCAGCAGCCGAGGCGGGTGGGGGCTAGGGGAGCAGTTCTTC. It encodes CASSRGGWGLGEQFF.

V is TRBV6-5 and J is TRBJ1-1; D ambiguous. CDR3 length: 11 residues. CDR1 and CDR2 (germline): MNHEY, SVGAGI. V was trimmed by 7 bases and J by 5 bases, leaving 8 bases between them. DNA of the CDR3: TGTGCCAGCACGACGAGGACTGAAGCTTTCTTT. Translated: CASTTRTEAFF.

The chain is built from TRBV15 and TRBJ2-3; D may be TRBD2 (5 bases). Per germline, CDR1 LNHNV and CDR2 YYDKDF (reference sequence). The CDR3 covers 17 residues. The V end was cut by 0 bases, the J end by 0 bases, with 13 bases between. CDR3 DNA sequence: TGTGCCACCAGCAGAGATCGGAGAAGGACTAGCACAGATACGCAGTATTTT. This gives the protein CATSRDRRRTSTDTQYF.